The next 5 T cell receptor beta chains were all read from a single sample in a study of cytomegalovirus exposure and HLA in healthy donors. Amplification used 60 Vbeta primers and 13 Jbeta primers. TCRdb's copy holds only in-frame clones and misses some; the assay was immunoSEQ multiplex PCR. This table holds approximately 120,000 clones, over 65% found once. Sequenced sample: PBMCs. The receptor set was obtained from a man younger than 35 in good health and CMV-seronegative.

The V call is TRBV19, the J call TRBJ2-7, with 7 positions matching TRBD2. With V trimmed by 5 bases and J by 0 bases, 7 bases remained unmatched. The germline V gene encodes CDR1 LNHDA and CDR2 SQIVND (reference sequence). This CDR3 has 15 residues. CDR3 sequence: CASSFTSDSSYEQYF. The CDR3 region has the DNA TGTGCCAGTAGTTTTACTAGCGACAGCTCCTACGAGCAGTACTTC.

The chain joins TRBV19 to TRBJ2-7; 8 bases agree with TRBD1. Germline CDR1 reads LNHDA; CDR2 reads SQIVND (reference sequence). The CDR3 is made up of 15 amino acids. The ends lost 5 bases at V and 2 bases at J; junction bases unmatched: 8. The CDR3 loop is CASSLSTGAPYEQYF. The CDR3 bases are TGTGCCAGTAGTTTGTCGACAGGGGCGCCCTACGAGCAGTACTTC.

The chain combines TRBV15 with TRBJ1-1; D is perhaps TRBD1 (5 bases). V lost 5 bases to trimming and J lost 11 bases, with 15 bases between them. The CDR3 loop spans 12 amino acids. In germline, CDR1 is LNHNV, CDR2 YYDKDF (reference sequence). The CDR3 loop reads CATSGWGGTAFF. DNA of the CDR3: TGTGCCACCAGCGGGTGGGGGGGTACGGCTTTCTTT.

V and J are TRBV9 and TRBJ2-1, with 7 nucleotides matching TRBD2. The CDR3 loop spans 16 amino acids. Germline V gene data show CDR1 as SGDLS and CDR2 as YYNGEE. Trimming at V came to 4 bases and at J to 7 bases, leaving 14 bases not matched to a gene. The CDR3 here is CASSLLREASWNEQFF. CDR3 DNA sequence: TGTGCCAGCAGCCTCCTCCGGGAGGCATCGTGGAATGAGCAGTTCTTC.

This clone was detected once. The chain employs TRBV27 and TRBJ2-5; maybe TRBD1 (6 bases). The DNA matches TRBJ2-7 better at its end, which makes the J call doubtful. Germline CDR1 is MNHEY and CDR2 is SMNVEV (reference sequence). The CDR3 loop spans 12 amino acids. As DNA, the CDR3 is TGTGCCAGCACAGGGGAGTCTCTCGAGCAGTACTTC. Translated, it gives CASTGESLEQYF.